These 5 T cell receptor beta chains came from one sample sequenced in a study of cytomegalovirus exposure and HLA in healthy donors. PCR was performed using 60 Vbeta and 13 Jbeta primers. Assay: immunoSEQ multiplex PCR; the TCRdb copy retains only in-frame clones and omits some. This table holds more than 90,000 clones, about 72% found once. The specimen sequenced was PBMCs. The receptors stem from a man over 45 in good health and CMV-seropositive.

The chain combines TRBV6-1 with TRBJ2-7, with 7 nucleotides matching TRBD1. V was clipped by 7 bases and J by 4 bases; unmatched bases: 10. Germline-derived CDR1 and CDR2 are MNHNS and SASEGT. CDR3 size: 14 residues. The CDR3 spells CASTTKQGTYEQYF. CDR3 sequence (DNA): TGTGCCAGCACTACGAAACAGGGGACGTACGAGCAGTACTTC.

V is TRBV6-1 and J is TRBJ2-1, with 7 bases lining up with TRBD1. The germline V gene has CDR1 MNHNS and CDR2 SASEGT. V shed 7 bases and J 0 bases; nucleotides not matched to a gene: 6. CDR3 length equals 15 residues. The CDR3 is CASIQGPSSYNEQFF. The DNA of the CDR3 is TGTGCCAGCATACAGGGGCCTAGCTCCTACAATGAGCAGTTCTTC.

The V call is TRBV9, the J call TRBJ2-1; a weak D match, TRBD1 (5 bases). The CDR3 runs to 12 residues. Germline values: CDR1 SGDLS, CDR2 YYNGEE. The V end lost 2 bases, the J end lost 8 bases, and 8 bases lay between the germline ends. CDR3 in DNA: TGTGCCAGCAGCGTGTTAGGGGATGAGCAGTTCTTC. Protein product: CASSVLGDEQFF.

Worth noting for this clone: A read error is likely here: a far larger clone is one base away. Other DNA sequences in the same sample also yield this CDR3. The chain uses TRBV28 and TRBJ1-4; maybe TRBD1 (6 bases). The CDR3 length is 12 residues. Germline CDR1 reads MDHEN; CDR2 reads SYDVKM. CDR3 nucleotides: TGCGCCAGCAGTTTATCCCGGACAGAGCTGTTTTTT. As protein: CASSLSRTELFF.

The chain has TRBV13 and TRBJ2-5; D perhaps matches TRBD1 (6 bases). With the DNA end fitting TRBJ2-7 better, the J assignment may be wrong. The CDR3 runs 14 residues. CDR1 PRHDT and CDR2 FYEKMQ come from the germline V gene (reference sequence). CDR3: CASSARDISYEQYF. As DNA, the CDR3 is TGTGCCAGCAGCGCCCGGGACATCTCCTACGAGCAGTACTTC.